This TCR beta chain was retrieved from a study of shared clonotypes between healthy human individuals. Notes on the study in general: Since donors were few, the genetic and exposure-history diversity represented was limited.

Comment on this clone: The antigen remains unidentified.

Clones were sequenced by immunoSEQ multiplex PCR, and TCRdb holds only the in-frame ones, with some missing. The table lists roughly 1 million clones, around 82% of them singletons, with under 0.6% in the top ten. Input material: memory CD4+ T cells from PBMCs. Subset here: CD45RA-negative fraction. This TCR was recovered from a man younger than 35 in good health. Some clones in this sample may be carry-over from other donors' samples.

The CDR3 DNA reads TGTGCCAGCAGCCAAGGGGCAGGGGGCTACAATGAGCAGTTCTTC. It specifies CASSQGAGGYNEQFF. The chain is built from TRBV9 and TRBJ2-1; 7 bases are shared with TRBD1. The V gene's germline CDR1 is SGDLS and CDR2 YYNGEE. V lost 4 bases to trimming and J lost 3 bases; unmatched junction nucleotides: 7. The CDR3 sequence is 15 residues long.